This T cell receptor (beta chain) was captured by sequencing in a study of T cells in Graves' hyperthyroidism and ophthalmopathy. The study's findings and limits: Ophthalmopathy was told apart from stable hyperthyroidism by a 13 V-J model. The model forecast ophthalmopathy, anticipating it by a median around 6.5 months before onset.

This clonotype was counted ten times or more. Its antigen is currently unknown. TCR beta CDR3 regions were amplified from RNA. HTBI primers were the set used in a first-round RT-PCR of the TCR CDR3. TCRdb called the multiplex PCR reads again in MiXCR, with one record for every CDR3 protein. There are roughly 500,000 distinct CDR3 sequences in the sample; about 16% occur only once, and approximately 30% lies in the top ten. Lactation, pregnancy, other autoimmune disease or uncontrolled infection excluded patients. Between the trimmed V and J ends, which lost 6 bases and 3 bases, there was a span of 18 bases. Germline loops: CDR1 DFQATT, CDR2 SNEGSKA (reference sequence). This CDR3 is built from 15 residues.

The clonotype was recovered from a woman between 25 and 40 years old with Graves' ophthalmopathy. V usage is TRBV20-1 and J usage is TRBJ1-5; D ambiguous. Source material: blood. The CDR3 coding sequence is TGCAGTGCCCTGAGGAGTGTTCTCGACAATCAGCCCCAGCATTTT. Its translation: CSALRSVLDNQPQHF.